These 32 T cell receptor beta chains share one sample of origin, sequenced in a study of CD8 T cells in ankylosing spondylitis. Whole-study findings and limits: Characteristic, it appeared, of ankylosing spondylitis blood was a TCR beta motif of eight or nine highly homologous variants.

TCRdb independently ran MiXCR on the 5' RACE reads; one entry per CDR3 protein. Among approximately 540,000 distinct CDR3 sequences, approximately 11% were seen once, and the ten largest hold under 7.5%. No antigen has been assigned to these receptors. Material for sequencing was blood, either unsorted or a sorted T cell fraction (not recorded which). All receptors derive from a male donor with ankylosing spondylitis.

This chain connects TRBV20-1 to TRBJ2-5, with D maybe TRBD2 (5 bases). CDR3 length: 13 residues. The V end was cut by 4 bases, the J end by 6 bases, with 15 bases between. Germline V gives CDR1 DFQATT, CDR2 SNEGSKA (reference sequence). CDR3 in amino acids: CSAIRSGMQTQYF. The CDR3 nucleotides read TGCAGTGCTATTAGGAGCGGCATGCAGACCCAGTACTTC.

This clonotype has at least ten counts. The V call is TRBV11-2, the J call TRBJ2-5; 11 positions agree with TRBD2. The length of the CDR3 is 16 residues. Germline V gene lookup returns CDR1 SGHAT and CDR2 FQNNGV. V dropped 5 bases and J dropped 2; count of bases not matched to a gene: 7. The CDR3 DNA sequence: TGTGCCAGCAGCCCGGAACTAGCGGGGGTACAAGAGACCCAGTACTTC. Its translation: CASSPELAGVQETQYF.

This clonotype came up many times. The chain has TRBV12-3 or TRBV12-4 and TRBJ1-2; D is perhaps TRBD1 (6 bases). The V end was cut by 7 bases, the J end by 2 bases, with 14 bases between. The CDR3 has 14 residues. This chain's CDR3 is CASISSTGNYGYTF. As DNA, the CDR3 is TGTGCCAGCATTTCCTCCACAGGGAACTATGGCTACACCTTC.

As regards this clonotype: With a much larger clone just one base away, this may be a read error. The chain is built from TRBV7-9 and TRBJ2-7, with 11 positions matching TRBD2. The CDR3 covers 13 residues. Germline values: CDR1 SEHNR, CDR2 FQNEAQ (reference sequence). The ends lost 7 bases at V and 5 bases at J; junction bases unmatched: 4. The CDR3 reads CASNTSGSHEQYF. DNA for the CDR3: TGTGCCAGCAACACTAGCGGGAGCCACGAGCAGTACTTC.

This clonotype was seen a few times. The chain recombines TRBV2 with TRBJ2-1; D perhaps matches TRBD1 (6 bases). The CDR3 is 14 residues long. V lost 6 bases and J 9 bases, leaving 18 bases between the germline ends. The germline V gene encodes CDR1 SNHLY and CDR2 FYNNEI. The CDR3 nucleotides read TGTGCCAGCAGATGGACAGAGGTTCTCAGTGAGCAGTTCTTC. Residues: CASRWTEVLSEQFF. Complete variable domain (other parts from reference TRBV2 and TRBJ2-1): EPEVTQTPSHQVTQMGQEVILRCVPISNHLYFYWYRQILGQKVEFLVSFYNNEISEKSEIFDDQFSVERPDGSNFTLKIRSTKLEDSAMYFCASRWTEVLSEQFFGPGTRLTVL.

The table lists this clonotype with a few counts. The chain couples TRBV4-1 to TRBJ2-5; 10 nucleotides line up with TRBD1. There are 15 residues in the CDR3. Germline-derived CDR1 and CDR2 are MGHRA and YSYEKL. The junction had 5 bases not matched to a gene; V was cut back by 2 bases and J by 5 bases. This CDR3 is CASSQNRDRGETQYF. In DNA, the CDR3 is TGCGCCAGCAGCCAAAACCGGGACAGGGGTGAGACCCAGTACTTC.

With respect to this clonotype: The CDR3 end shows no conserved phenylalanine or tryptophan, and so a read error is likely. It is unclear where the CDR3 begins or ends on the DNA, so no DNA is shown, and the CDR3 is as TCRdb lists it. The chain carries TRBV21-1 and TRBJ2-5; the table's D call, TRBD1, has no DNA check behind it. TRBV21-1 is classified as a pseudogene. Ends included, the CDR3 has 8 residues. CDR3 amino acids: CASSNGDA.

The rearrangement joins TRBV2 to TRBJ2-3; 9 bases match TRBD1. Germline trimming cut 7 bases from V and 5 bases from J; bases unmatched to any gene: 4. This CDR3 comprises 13 residues. Germline CDR1 reads SNHLY; CDR2 reads FYNNEI. The CDR3 here is CASKGTGKDTQYF. Here the CDR3 DNA reads TGTGCCAGCAAGGGGACAGGGAAAGATACGCAGTATTTT.

This sequence joins TRBV6-1 and TRBJ1-2; D may be TRBD1 (6 bases). CDR1 MNHNS and CDR2 SASEGT come from the germline V gene. This CDR3 region has 14 residues. Trimming removed 7 bases at V and 6 bases at J, with 18 bases between. The DNA for the CDR3 is TGTGCCAGCACGCGGCGGGGGGCACCCCATGGCTACACCTTC. Its protein product is CASTRRGAPHGYTF.

This clonotype has a handful of counts. CDR3 sequence (DNA): TGCGCCAGCAGCTTCCCGGACTCGAACCACGAGCAGTACTTC. This translates into CASSFPDSNHEQYF. V gene TRBV5-1 combines with J gene TRBJ2-7, with a tentative D call TRBD2 (5 bases). The CDR3 has 14 amino acids. Looked up from germline, CDR1 is SGHRS and CDR2 is YFSETQ. V gave up 2 bases and J gave up 5 bases, with 14 bases separating them. The complete variable domain, with remaining parts taken from reference TRBV5-1 and TRBJ2-7, reads KAGVTQTPRYLIKTRGQQVTLSCSPISGHRSVSWYQQTPGQGLQFLFEYFSETQRNKGNFPGRFSGRQFSNSRSEMNVSTLELGDSALYLCASSFPDSNHEQYFGPGTRLTVT.

The chain carries TRBV6-1 and TRBJ2-1; 8 bases fit TRBD1. Germline V lookup: CDR1 MNHNS, CDR2 SASEGT. The CDR3 contains 16 residues. V lost 4 bases, J lost 6 bases, and 11 bases stayed unmatched. The CDR3: CASSVWTGKGLNEQFF. The CDR3 coding sequence is TGTGCCAGCAGTGTTTGGACAGGGAAGGGGCTCAATGAGCAGTTCTTC.

This chain joins TRBV20-1 and TRBJ2-7; no reliable D call. The CDR3 is 11 amino acids. CDR1 DFQATT and CDR2 SNEGSKA come from the germline V gene (reference sequence). Deletions cut 2 bases from V and 7 bases from J, with 9 bases between. In DNA, the CDR3 is TGCAGTGCTAGACAGGTGATGGAGCAGTACTTC. It yields the protein CSARQVMEQYF.

The J gene is TRBJ2-5, the V gene TRBV6-5; 10 bases agree with TRBD2. V lost 0 bases to trimming and J lost 4 bases; unmatched junction nucleotides: 2. Per germline, CDR1 MNHEY and CDR2 SVGAGI. This CDR3 has 15 residues. For the CDR3, the DNA is TGTGCCAGCAGTTACTCGACTAGCGGGTTAGAGACCCAGTACTTC. Residues: CASSYSTSGLETQYF.

In this sample, this clonotype turned up many times. The chain is built from TRBV5-1 and TRBJ2-5, with 8 bases identical to TRBD1. The germline V gene encodes CDR1 SGHRS and CDR2 YFSETQ. The CDR3 covers 16 residues. V shed 7 bases and J 1 base; nucleotides not matched to a gene: 12. The CDR3 region is CASQWTGSIGQETQYF. The CDR3 nucleotides read TGCGCCAGCCAATGGACAGGGTCAATAGGCCAAGAGACCCAGTACTTC.

The V gene is TRBV7-2, the J gene TRBJ1-2; D gene uncertain. Between the trimmed V and J ends, which lost 3 bases and 5 bases, there was a span of 16 bases. Germline V gene lookup returns CDR1 SGHTA and CDR2 FQGNSA. The CDR3 has 15 residues. CDR3 sequence reads: CASSFDWEDSYGYTF. CDR3 sequence (DNA): TGTGCCAGCAGCTTCGACTGGGAAGATTCTTATGGCTACACCTTC.

This rearrangement joins TRBV29-1 to TRBJ2-3; TRBD1 aligns across 10 bases. Germline-derived CDR1 and CDR2 are SQVTM and ANQGSEA. CDR3 length: 14 amino acids. V shed 7 bases, J shed 5 bases, and the junction held 9 bases outside the gene matches. CDR3 bases: TGCAGCGGTGCTCCGGGACAGGGGATAGATACGCAGTATTTT. The encoded protein is CSGAPGQGIDTQYF.

The J gene is TRBJ2-7, the V gene TRBV10-3; D unclear. Germline assignment: CDR1 ENHRY and CDR2 SYGVKD. Trimming removed 10 bases at V and 2 bases at J, with 12 bases between. The CDR3 totals 12 residues. CDR3 nucleotide sequence: TGTGCCACCGCAAGTACTACCTACGAGCAGTACTTC. Its translation: CATASTTYEQYF.

This clonotype turned up a few times. This rearrangement joins TRBV27 to TRBJ2-1; D might be TRBD1 (5 bases). This CDR3 contains 16 residues. Germline V gene data show CDR1 as MNHEY and CDR2 as SMNVEV (reference sequence). The V and J ends lost 1 base and 0 bases respectively, with 10 bases between them. Written as DNA, the CDR3 is TGTGCCAGCAGTTTATGGGGCCGGAGCTCCTACAATGAGCAGTTCTTC. Translated, it gives CASSLWGRSSYNEQFF.

The rearrangement uses TRBV19 and TRBJ2-3; D call uncertain. Trimming shortened V by 5 bases and J by 3 bases, and 12 bases separated the two germline ends. Looked up from germline, CDR1 is LNHDA and CDR2 is SQIVND (reference sequence). The CDR3 runs to 14 residues. CDR3 DNA sequence: TGTGCCAGTAGTTTAAGGGTTCAGACAGATACGCAGTATTTT. Translation gives CASSLRVQTDTQYF. Supplemented by reference TRBV19 and TRBJ2-3, the full variable domain reads DGGITQSPKYLFRKEGQNVTLSCEQNLNHDAMYWYRQDPGQGLRLIYYSQIVNDFQKGDIAEGYSVSREKKESFPLTVTSAQKNPTAFYLCASSLRVQTDTQYFGPGTRLTVL.

V and J are TRBV11-1 and TRBJ2-2, with 15 bases identical to TRBD2. The germline V gene has CDR1 SGHAT and CDR2 FQDESV (reference sequence). J was trimmed by 1 base and V by 3 bases; bases with no gene match: 9. CDR3 length equals 20 residues. This CDR3 reads CASSFILGLAGGLNTGELFF. The DNA for the CDR3 is TGTGCCAGCAGCTTTATTCTGGGACTAGCGGGAGGCCTGAACACCGGGGAGCTGTTTTTT. The whole variable domain, remainder taken from reference TRBV11-1 and TRBJ2-2, is EAEVAQSPRYKITEKSQAVAFWCDPISGHATLYWYRQILGQGPELLVQFQDESVVDDSQLPKDRFSAERLKGVDSTLKIQPAELGDSAMYLCASSFILGLAGGLNTGELFFGEGSRLTVL.

This clonotype appeared a few times. The rearrangement links TRBV7-2 to TRBJ2-1; maybe TRBD2 (6 bases). The V gene's germline CDR1 is SGHTA and CDR2 FQGNSA. V lost 5 bases to trimming and J lost 5 bases, with 19 bases between them. The CDR3 is made up of 16 amino acids. The CDR3 is CASSRARDGANNEQFF. In DNA form, the CDR3 reads TGTGCCAGCAGCCGAGCGCGGGATGGGGCAAACAATGAGCAGTTCTTC.

V usage is TRBV20-1 and J usage is TRBJ2-7, with 10 bases fitting TRBD1. V was clipped by 3 bases and J by 5 bases; unmatched bases: 7. CDR1 DFQATT and CDR2 SNEGSKA come from the germline V gene (reference sequence). The CDR3 extends over 14 amino acids. CDR3: CSASGTGATDEQYV. The CDR3 bases are TGCAGTGCTAGCGGGACAGGGGCCACTGACGAGCAGTACGTC.

This clonotype was counted a few times. This rearrangement joins TRBV3-1 to TRBJ1-2; no clear D gene. Germline CDR1 reads LGHDT; CDR2 reads YNNKEL (reference sequence). This CDR3 has 15 amino acids. Trimming cost V 4 bases and J 0 bases, with 12 bases left between them. CDR3 region: CASSLVAGSNYGYTF. For the CDR3, the DNA is TGTGCCAGCAGCCTTGTGGCTGGTTCTAACTATGGCTACACCTTC.

V gene TRBV5-1 combines with J gene TRBJ1-1, with TRBD1 as a possible D gene (5 bases). Trimming cost V 0 bases and J 4 bases, with 13 bases left between them. The CDR3 has 15 residues. Germline lookup yields CDR1 SGHRS and CDR2 YFSETQ. This CDR3 reads CASSLAEGLGTEAFF. Written as DNA, the CDR3 is TGCGCCAGCAGCTTGGCCGAGGGGTTGGGCACTGAAGCTTTCTTT.

The chain couples TRBV5-4 to TRBJ1-5; the D is unclear. The CDR3 has 15 residues. Germline assignment: CDR1 SGHNT and CDR2 YYREEE (reference sequence). Trimming left V 1 base short and J 2 bases short, with 10 bases between. The CDR3, as DNA: TGTGCCAGCAGCTTGACCCCCTCGGGCAATCAGCCCCAGCATTTT. Translated: CASSLTPSGNQPQHF. Full variable domain (rest looked up from reference TRBV5-4 and TRBJ1-5): ETGVTQSPTHLIKTRGQQVTLRCSSQSGHNTVSWYQQALGQGPQFIFQYYREEENGRGNFPPRFSGLQFPNYSSELNVNALELDDSALYLCASSLTPSGNQPQHFGDGTRLSIL.

Many counts were recorded for this clonotype. The rearrangement uses TRBV5-1 and TRBJ2-1; D remains unclear. Germline CDR1 is SGHRS and CDR2 is YFSETQ. The V end was cut by 0 bases, the J end by 3 bases, with 10 bases between. This CDR3 is 15 amino acids long. DNA of the CDR3: TGCGCCAGCAGCTTGGTAGGGAACCTCTACAATGAGCAGTTCTTC. Translated, it gives CASSLVGNLYNEQFF.

The V call is TRBV6-1, the J call TRBJ2-7; 9 bases match TRBD1. The length of the CDR3 is 14 residues. CDR1 is MNHNS, CDR2 SASEGT, per germline. Germline trimming cut 6 bases from V and 4 bases from J; bases unmatched to any gene: 7. The CDR3 is CASRQDRGEYEQYF. The CDR3 nucleotides are TGTGCCAGCAGGCAAGACAGGGGGGAATACGAGCAGTACTTC.

This clonotype came up many times. The rearrangement joins TRBV5-1 to TRBJ2-3; 12 nucleotides line up with TRBD2. V shed 2 bases, J shed 0 bases, and the junction held 10 bases outside the gene matches. The CDR3 is made up of 19 amino acids. CDR1 SGHRS and CDR2 YFSETQ come from the germline V gene. The CDR3 region has the DNA TGCGCCAGCAGCTTTTTACTAGCGGGAGGACGGCAAAGCACAGATACGCAGTATTTT. It translates to CASSFLLAGGRQSTDTQYF.

The J gene is TRBJ1-4, the V gene TRBV12-3 or TRBV12-4; D unresolved. The V gene lost 3 bases and the J gene lost 7 bases, with 15 bases spanning the gap. There are 15 residues in the CDR3. The CDR3 region is CASSLGGQYGEKLFF. The DNA for the CDR3 is TGTGCCAGCAGTTTGGGAGGGCAGTATGGTGAAAAACTGTTTTTT.

This clonotype was found many times. J is TRBJ2-5 and V is TRBV24-1; 7 nucleotides line up with TRBD2. The CDR3 length is 15 residues. Germline lookup yields CDR1 KGHDR and CDR2 SFDVKD. The V segment lost 3 bases and the J segment 6 bases; nucleotides outside the gene matches: 9. The CDR3 reads CATSDGRGRSKTQYF. For the CDR3, the DNA is TGTGCCACCAGTGATGGGAGGGGCCGTAGTAAGACCCAGTACTTC.

The rearrangement uses TRBV20-1 and TRBJ2-7; 7 bases match TRBD2. CDR3 length equals 14 residues. The germline CDR1 and CDR2 sequences are DFQATT and SNEGSKA (reference sequence). J gave up 2 bases and V 6 bases, and 10 bases lay outside the gene matches. In DNA form, the CDR3 reads TGCAGTGCAAAGACGTCTAGCGGAGCCTACGAGCAGTACGTC. Amino acids: CSAKTSSGAYEQYV.

The CDR3 DNA reads TGTGCCAGCAGTACCCCGACAGGGGGGGAAGAGACCCAGTACTTC. Translation: CASSTPTGGEETQYF. The chain uses TRBV2 and TRBJ2-5; TRBD1 aligns across 9 bases. This CDR3 has 15 residues. V dropped 5 bases and J dropped 3; count of bases not matched to a gene: 7. Germline lookup yields CDR1 SNHLY and CDR2 FYNNEI. Together with reference TRBV2 and TRBJ2-5, the CDR3 gives the full variable domain: EPEVTQTPSHQVTQMGQEVILRCVPISNHLYFYWYRQILGQKVEFLVSFYNNEISEKSEIFDDQFSVERPDGSNFTLKIRSTKLEDSAMYFCASSTPTGGEETQYFGPGTRLLVL.